These 28 T cell receptor beta chains share one sample of origin, sequenced in a study of early T cells in non-severe SARS-CoV-2 infection. TCRdb called the 5' RACE reads again in MiXCR, with one record for every CDR3 protein. The data contain around 58,000 distinct CDR3 sequences, about 16% of them singletons. The sequenced sample was whole blood, obtained at baseline. The receptors here all came from an adult who was a healthcare worker with PCR-confirmed SARS-CoV-2 infection or an uninfected control (not recorded which).

This clonotype was seen a handful of times. J is TRBJ1-1 and V is TRBV2; D ambiguous. V lost 0 bases, J lost 3 bases, and 8 bases lay in between. Germline V gives CDR1 SNHLY, CDR2 FYNNEI. This CDR3 contains 14 residues. CDR3 sequence reads: CASSEALGYTEAFF. CDR3 bases: TGTGCCAGCAGTGAAGCGCTGGGGTACACTGAAGCTTTCTTT.

This clonotype occurred many times. The J gene is TRBJ2-1, the V gene TRBV27; 11 bases match TRBD1. The CDR3 has 16 amino acids. Looked up from germline, CDR1 is MNHEY and CDR2 is SMNVEV (reference sequence). The trim removed 2 bases at V and 7 bases at J, leaving 7 bases unmatched. The CDR3, as DNA: TGTGCCAGCAGTTTACCCTGGACAGGGGGCTATAATGAGCAGTTCTTC. As protein: CASSLPWTGGYNEQFF.

The gene calls are TRBV5-1 and TRBJ2-5; TRBD2 matches 12 bases. The CDR3 is 15 residues long. The ends lost 0 bases at V and 5 bases at J; junction bases unmatched: 2. CDR1 SGHRS and CDR2 YFSETQ come from the germline V gene. The CDR3 coding sequence is TGCGCCAGCAGCTTGGGACTAGCGGGAGAGGAGACCCAGTACTTC. Translated, it gives CASSLGLAGEETQYF.

This clonotype was observed at least ten times. The V gene is TRBV6-2 or TRBV6-3, the J gene TRBJ2-1, with D hard to call. The CDR3 is 12 amino acids. Germline V gene lookup returns CDR1 MNHEY and CDR2 SVGEGT. V lost 4 bases, J lost 3 bases, and 4 bases lay in between. DNA for the CDR3: TGTGCCAGCAGTTCGGACTACAATGAGCAGTTCTTC. The encoded protein is CASSSDYNEQFF.

V is TRBV30 and J is TRBJ1-1; D unresolved. Trimming removed 4 bases from V and 0 bases from J, with 12 bases in between. CDR3 size: 14 residues. Germline values: CDR1 GTSNPN, CDR2 SVGIG (reference sequence). The chain's CDR3 is CAWKWWTMNTEAFF. The CDR3, as DNA: TGTGCCTGGAAGTGGTGGACCATGAACACTGAAGCTTTCTTT.

This chain uses TRBV6-6 with TRBJ2-1; TRBD1 matches 7 bases. V lost 7 bases and J lost 3; bases outside the gene matches: 6. This CDR3 has 14 residues. The V gene's germline CDR1 is MNHNY and CDR2 SVGAGI (reference sequence). This CDR3 reads CASTETGFYNEQFF. CDR3 DNA sequence: TGTGCCAGCACCGAGACAGGGTTCTACAATGAGCAGTTCTTC.

The chain couples TRBV10-3 to TRBJ2-7; perhaps TRBD2 as D (5 bases). Between the trimmed V and J ends, which lost 8 bases and 1 base, there was a span of 12 bases. There are 13 residues in the CDR3. Germline V gene data show CDR1 as ENHRY and CDR2 as SYGVKD. The CDR3 sequence: CAIHSGGSYEQYF. The CDR3 DNA sequence: TGTGCCATCCACTCCGGAGGATCCTACGAGCAGTACTTC.

This clonotype was seen repeatedly, ten times or more. CDR3 amino acids: CASSLYEVRPVRAFF. CDR3 sequence (DNA): TGTGCCAGCAGCTTATACGAGGTACGTCCCGTGAGAGCTTTCTTT. The V and J genes are TRBV13 and TRBJ1-1; no clear D gene. Germline lookup yields CDR1 PRHDT and CDR2 FYEKMQ (reference sequence). V was shortened by 2 bases and J by 10 bases, with 20 bases between the two germline ends. The CDR3 has 15 amino acids.

The J gene is TRBJ2-1, the V gene TRBV28; 8 nucleotides match TRBD2. The CDR3 has 13 amino acids. Germline-derived CDR1 and CDR2 are MDHEN and SYDVKM. V lost 5 bases and J lost 4; bases outside the gene matches: 1. In DNA form, the CDR3 reads TGTGCCAGCAGTCCGGGAGGGTACAATGAGCAGTTCTTC. Its translation is CASSPGGYNEQFF.

The table lists this clonotype with a few counts. The gene calls are TRBV20-1 and TRBJ2-1; 7 positions match TRBD1. Germline V gene data show CDR1 as DFQATT and CDR2 as SNEGSKA (reference sequence). V was clipped by 5 bases and J by 1 base; unmatched bases: 8. The CDR3 is 15 amino acids. The CDR3 here is CSASQGSTSYNEQFF. CDR3 nucleotides: TGCAGTGCTTCACAGGGGTCCACGTCCTACAATGAGCAGTTCTTC.

V gene TRBV12-3 or TRBV12-4 combines with J gene TRBJ2-7; no definite D call. The CDR3 covers 12 residues. Trimming took 2 bases from V and 3 from J, leaving 5 bases between them. This CDR3 is CASSLSLYEQYF. For the CDR3, the DNA is TGTGCCAGCAGTTTAAGTCTCTACGAGCAGTACTTC.

The sample holds a few counts of this clonotype. The chain uses TRBV7-8 and TRBJ2-5; D is possibly TRBD2 (5 bases). CDR3 size: 15 residues. Germline V gene sequence: CDR1 SGHVS, CDR2 FQNEAQ. V was trimmed by 7 bases and J by 7 bases, leaving 22 bases between them. The CDR3 DNA sequence: TGTGCCAGCACCAGGAAGTCTAGAAATGAGGGGACCCAGTACTTC. Translated: CASTRKSRNEGTQYF.

CDR3 coding DNA: TGTGCCAGCAGGGAGACAGGGCATGCCTATAATTCACCCCTCCACTTT. Residues: CASRETGHAYNSPLHF. V gene TRBV25-1 combines with J gene TRBJ1-6; 7 bases agree with TRBD1. The germline gives CDR1 MGHDK, CDR2 SYGVNS. This CDR3 region has 16 residues. J was trimmed by 2 bases and V by 6 bases; bases with no gene match: 7.

This clonotype came up many times. In nucleotides, the CDR3 is TGTGCCAGCACAGTTAGCACCGGGGAGCTGTTTTTT. Its translation: CASTVSTGELFF. The chain couples TRBV2 to TRBJ2-2, with D unresolved. Trimming stripped 7 bases from V and 4 bases from J, with 7 bases between. This CDR3 has 12 amino acids. In germline, CDR1 is SNHLY, CDR2 FYNNEI.

This clonotype has more than one count but fewer than ten. This sequence joins TRBV6-6 and TRBJ1-6, with a weak D call TRBD1 (6 bases). The CDR3 spans 14 residues. The V and J ends lost 9 bases and 6 bases respectively, with 15 bases between them. Germline CDR1 MNHNY, CDR2 SVGAGI (reference sequence). The CDR3 protein is CASSHGTSNSPLHF. DNA for the CDR3: TGTGCCAGTAGCCACGGGACAAGTAATTCACCCCTCCACTTT.

A few counts support this clonotype. The chain combines TRBV20-1 with TRBJ2-7; 9 bases are shared with TRBD2. Trimming removed 4 bases from V and 4 bases from J; junction bases left unmatched: 11. This CDR3 has 15 amino acids. Germline values: CDR1 DFQATT, CDR2 SNEGSKA (reference sequence). The CDR3 DNA is TGCAGTGCTACTTACACGCGGGAGGGCCAATACGAGCAGTACTTC. It yields the protein CSATYTREGQYEQYF.

This clonotype was found a few times. One end of the junction does not line up with germline, which may come from a read error. The chain carries TRBV12-3 or TRBV12-4 and TRBJ2-7, with TRBD1 matching 9 bases. This CDR3 has 14 amino acids. The CDR3 nucleotides read TGTGCCAGCAGCGGGACAGGGTTCTCCAACGAGCAGTACTTC. Translation gives CASSGTGFSNEQYF.

The chain carries TRBV28 and TRBJ1-6, with D possibly matching TRBD1 (6 bases). CDR1 is MDHEN and CDR2 is SYDVKM in the germline V gene. There are 14 residues in the CDR3. The V gene lost 4 bases and the J gene lost 6 bases, with 10 bases spanning the gap. CDR3 DNA: TGTGCCAGCAGTTACAGGGTCCCTAATTCACCCCTCCACTTT. Its protein product is CASSYRVPNSPLHF. Based on the CDR3 plus reference TRBV28 and TRBJ1-6, the full variable domain is DVKVTQSSRYLVKRTGEKVFLECVQDMDHENMFWYRQDPGLGLRLIYFSYDVKMKEKGDIPEGYSVSREKKERFSLILESASTNQTSMYLCASSYRVPNSPLHFGNGTRLTVT.

This clonotype came up once. V is TRBV11-3 and J is TRBJ2-5; TRBD2 agrees at 7 bases. The CDR3 sequence is 14 residues long. V lost 5 bases, J lost 3 bases, and 6 bases stayed unmatched. CDR1 is SGHNT, CDR2 YENEEA, per germline. DNA of the CDR3: TGTGCCAGCAGCCCGCGGGGGAGGGAAGAGACCCAGTACTTC. Translation gives CASSPRGREETQYF.

This chain joins TRBV5-4 and TRBJ2-7; 11 bases are a match to TRBD2. The trim removed 0 bases at V and 2 bases at J, leaving 7 bases unmatched. Germline CDR1 and CDR2: SGHNT and YYREEE (reference sequence). This CDR3 spans 17 amino acids. CDR3 bases: TGTGCCAGCAGCTTGGCGGTAGCGGGAGGGCCTCCCTACGAGCAGTACTTC. It is translated as CASSLAVAGGPPYEQYF.

This clonotype was recorded a few times. This chain links TRBV5-1 with TRBJ2-1; possibly TRBD1 for D (6 bases). This CDR3 has 15 amino acids. Germline CDR1 reads SGHRS; CDR2 reads YFSETQ. V lost 0 bases and J lost 5, with 12 bases in between. In DNA, the CDR3 is TGCGCCAGCAGCTTGGATCCAGGGGCGGACAATGAGCAGTTCTTC. Encoded protein: CASSLDPGADNEQFF. Filled out from reference TRBV5-1 and TRBJ2-1, the complete variable domain reads KAGVTQTPRYLIKTRGQQVTLSCSPISGHRSVSWYQQTPGQGLQFLFEYFSETQRNKGNFPGRFSGRQFSNSRSEMNVSTLELGDSALYLCASSLDPGADNEQFFGPGTRLTVL.

The chain is built from TRBV19 and TRBJ2-1; tentative D call: TRBD1 (6 bases). The V end lost 3 bases, the J end lost 16 bases, and 16 bases lay between the germline ends. This CDR3 is 12 amino acids long. The germline gives CDR1 LNHDA, CDR2 SQIVND (reference sequence). CDR3: CASSILQGSLFF. In DNA, the CDR3 is TGTGCCAGTAGTATCCTACAGGGAAGTCTCTTCTTC.

This clonotype showed up just a few times. The rearrangement uses TRBV29-1 and TRBJ2-5; D unclear. In germline, CDR1 is SQVTM, CDR2 ANQGSEA. V lost 7 bases, J lost 4 bases, and 13 bases lay in between. CDR3 size: 12 residues. CDR3 bases: TGCAGCGCACAAACAGAACCAGAGACCCAGTACTTC. Its protein is CSAQTEPETQYF. The entire variable domain, with the rest obtained from reference TRBV29-1 and TRBJ2-5, is as follows: SAVISQKPSRDICQRGTSLTIQCQVDSQVTMMFWYRQQPGQSLTLIATANQGSEATYESGFVIDKFPISRPNLTFSTLTVSNMSPEDSSIYLCSAQTEPETQYFGPGTRLLVL.

This clonotype was counted only a few times. This chain links TRBV2 with TRBJ2-3, with D perhaps matching TRBD2 (6 bases). The CDR3 has 14 residues. V was pared by 6 bases and J by 8 bases, with 18 bases between. CDR1 and CDR2 (germline): SNHLY, FYNNEI. CDR3 bases: TGTGCCAGCAGGGAGGTGCCCACCGGGGGTACGCAGTATTTT. It specifies CASREVPTGGTQYF.

This clonotype has at least ten counts. V gene TRBV12-3 or TRBV12-4 combines with J gene TRBJ2-3; D is unresolved. The ends were cut back, 4 bases at V and 1 base at J, with 12 bases in the middle. The length of the CDR3 is 15 residues. The CDR3 nucleotides are TGTGCCAGCAGTTCCGGTCCCCAGGGCACAGATACGCAGTATTTT. It encodes CASSSGPQGTDTQYF.

The table lists this clonotype with a few counts. The V gene is TRBV28, the J gene TRBJ2-7, with 11 bases lining up with TRBD2. Germline V gene sequence: CDR1 MDHEN, CDR2 SYDVKM. This CDR3 comprises 16 residues. V was pared by 3 bases and J by 2 bases, with 6 bases of the junction left unmatched. The CDR3 spells CASSFHTSGSTYEQYF. The CDR3 nucleotides are TGTGCCAGCAGTTTTCACACTAGCGGGAGCACCTACGAGCAGTACTTC.

The CDR3 loop reads CASSVQGSGELFF. DNA for the CDR3: TGTGCCAGCAGCGTCCAGGGGTCCGGGGAGCTGTTTTTT. The chain is built from TRBV3-1 and TRBJ2-2; possible D gene TRBD1, 6 bases. Trimming pared 5 bases from V and 6 bases from J, leaving 10 bases between. This CDR3 comprises 13 residues. Germline-derived CDR1 and CDR2 are LGHDT and YNNKEL (reference sequence).

This clonotype was seen more than once but under ten times. V and J are TRBV10-2 and TRBJ2-7; the D is unclear. Trimming took 0 bases from V and 1 from J, leaving 7 bases between them. There are 14 residues in the CDR3. Germline lookup yields CDR1 WSHSY and CDR2 SAAADI. The CDR3 here is CASSESAQSYEQYF. The CDR3, as DNA: TGCGCCAGCAGTGAGTCGGCACAGTCCTACGAGCAGTACTTC.